The entry below gives a single TCR beta chain sequence along with its context. The antigen remains unidentified. Trimming pared 3 bases from V and 1 base from J, leaving 10 bases between. CDR3 length equals 15 residues. CDR1 is SNHLY and CDR2 is FYNNEI in the germline V gene. Primers for the PCR totalled 60 Vbeta and 13 Jbeta. Measured with immunoSEQ multiplex PCR; TCRdb has only the in-frame clones, and not every one. The data hold around 110,000 clones, with 70% to 85% observed a single time. The data originate from a study of cytomegalovirus exposure and HLA in healthy donors. Study-wide results and caveats: The study listed roughly 160 cytomegalovirus-associated TCR beta chains. Per published accounts, TCR beta sequences correctly predicted the HLA-A and HLA-B alleles of most subjects. Rarity characterized most TCR sequences, yet some public TCRs appeared in many donors.

The source is a male donor in good health and CMV-seronegative. The chain carries TRBV2 and TRBJ2-1; D unresolved. Source material: PBMCs. The CDR3 is CASSDGFTSYNEQFF. The CDR3 DNA sequence: TGTGCCAGCAGTGACGGGTTTACGTCCTACAATGAGCAGTTCTTC.